The 17 T cell receptor beta chains listed next were all sequenced from one sample in a study of low-dose radiotherapy and immunotherapy resistance in tumors. Time point specified: before trial treatment. TRAV- and TRBV-specific primers primed first-strand cDNA, covering alpha and beta chains. TCR amplification involved about 20 PCR cycles with a constant-region primer and V-primer adapter. TCRdb re-analysed the reads in MiXCR, keeping a single row per CDR3 protein. The top ten clones hold 0.95% to 1.3% of a sample with approximately 90,000 distinct CDR3 sequences, around 9.2% of them seen once. The source was PBMCs, collected before treatment. Receptors were obtained from a male donor with prostate cancer.

This clonotype was observed at least ten times. The chain has TRBV30 and TRBJ1-1; 8 positions match TRBD1. This CDR3 is 15 amino acids long. Germline CDR1 is GTSNPN and CDR2 is SVGIG (reference sequence). The V segment lost 6 bases and the J segment 0 bases; nucleotides outside the gene matches: 9. This chain's CDR3 is CACARTGSMNTEAFF. DNA for the CDR3: TGTGCCTGTGCAAGGACAGGGAGCATGAACACTGAAGCTTTCTTT. The variable domain in full, with the rest retrieved from reference TRBV30 and TRBJ1-1, is SQTIHQWPATLVQPVGSPLSLECTVEGTSNPNLYWYRQAAGRGLQLLFYSVGIGQISSEVPQNLSASRPQDRQFILSSKKLLLSDSGFYLCACARTGSMNTEAFFGQGTRLTVV.

At least ten counts were recorded for this clonotype. The chain employs TRBV6-5 and TRBJ1-1; a possible D gene is TRBD1 (5 bases). Germline loops: CDR1 MNHEY, CDR2 SVGAGI. CDR3 length equals 14 residues. Deletions cut 7 bases from V and 0 bases from J, with 12 bases between. CDR3 residues: CASTAGGMNTEAFF. CDR3 coding DNA: TGTGCCAGCACCGCCGGGGGAATGAACACTGAAGCTTTCTTT.

This clonotype was recorded at least ten times. In DNA, the CDR3 is TGTGCCAGCAGGATGGCAGTGGGGAGCCCCTACGAGCAGTACTTC. Translation: CASRMAVGSPYEQYF. The rearrangement joins TRBV7-2 to TRBJ2-7; D is possibly TRBD2 (5 bases). The CDR3 runs to 15 residues. V lost 6 bases and J 2 bases, leaving 17 bases between the germline ends. Germline values: CDR1 SGHTA, CDR2 FQGNSA.

This clonotype was picked up many times. In DNA form, the CDR3 reads TGTGCCAGCAGTGCCTCTGGATCTAGCTATGGCTACACCTTC. Amino acid sequence: CASSASGSSYGYTF. The chain has TRBV6-4 and TRBJ1-2; no firm D call. Trimming left V 4 bases short and J 4 bases short, with 13 bases between. CDR3 size: 14 residues. The germline V gene encodes CDR1 MRHNA and CDR2 SNTAGT.

In this sample, this clonotype turned up many times. This chain links TRBV24-1 with TRBJ2-3, with D hard to call. The CDR3 spans 13 residues. Germline CDR1 is KGHDR and CDR2 is SFDVKD. V lost 8 bases and J 2 bases, leaving 10 bases between the germline ends. CDR3 DNA sequence: TGTGCCACCAATGGTAACCTCACAGATACGCAGTATTTT. This translates into CATNGNLTDTQYF.

This clonotype was counted ten times or more. The gene calls are TRBV7-6 and TRBJ2-5, with TRBD2 identical over 10 bases. CDR1 and CDR2 (germline): SGHVS, FNYEAQ. This CDR3 comprises 14 residues. V was clipped by 5 bases and J by 5 bases; unmatched bases: 5. The CDR3 DNA is TGTGCCAGCAGCGCTAGCGGGAGAGTGGAGACCCAGTACTTC. Its protein is CASSASGRVETQYF.

This clonotype was found many times. This rearrangement joins TRBV3-1 to TRBJ2-1; 11 nucleotides agree with TRBD2. The V and J ends lost 1 base and 7 bases, in that order; junction bases with no gene match: 6. The CDR3 has 16 amino acids. CDR1 is LGHDT, CDR2 YNNKEL, per germline (reference sequence). This chain's CDR3 is CASSQVRLAGSNEQFF. The CDR3 bases are TGTGCCAGCAGCCAAGTGAGACTAGCGGGAAGTAATGAGCAGTTCTTC.

The chain couples TRBV6-6 to TRBJ2-3; 8 bases map to TRBD2. The CDR3 spans 18 residues. Losses at the gene ends were 2 bases for V and 2 bases for J; bases not matched to a gene: 12. Germline V gene lookup returns CDR1 MNHNY and CDR2 SVGAGI (reference sequence). In DNA, the CDR3 is TGTGCCAGCAGTTACGGTGCCTCGAGCGGGAGTATCACAGATACGCAGTATTTT. Its translation: CASSYGASSGSITDTQYF.

This clonotype showed up many times. J is TRBJ2-7 and V is TRBV7-9; TRBD2 agrees at 11 bases. Germline V gene lookup returns CDR1 SEHNR and CDR2 FQNEAQ (reference sequence). V trimming: 4 bases; J trimming: 5 bases; junction bases outside the gene matches: 7. CDR3 length: 15 residues. The CDR3 spells CASSWLLAGAHEQYF. CDR3 DNA: TGTGCCAGCAGCTGGTTACTAGCGGGAGCTCACGAGCAGTACTTC.

Turning to this clonotype: With only one base between it and a far larger clone, this is likely a read error. The chain has TRBV6-8 and TRBJ2-7, with 8 nucleotides matching TRBD1. The junction had 8 bases not matched to a gene; V was cut back by 4 bases and J by 6 bases. CDR1 and CDR2 (germline): MNHGY, SAAAGT. The CDR3 is made up of 14 amino acids. CDR3 amino acids: CASSSRTGICEQYF. DNA for the CDR3: TGTGCCAGCAGTTCGAGGACAGGGATCTGCGAGCAGTACTTC.

Many counts were recorded for this clonotype. Germline is not matched at one junction end, which may reflect a read error. This chain connects TRBV4-3 to TRBJ2-1; a weak D match, TRBD2 (5 bases). Germline V gene data show CDR1 as LGHNA and CDR2 as YSLEER. The CDR3 contains 13 residues. The DNA for the CDR3 is TGCGCCAGCAGCCAAGATCTGGCGAGGGTCCCGACCTTC. It translates to CASSQDLARVPTF.

This clonotype came up a few times. The CDR3 DNA is TGTGCCAGCAGCCGCCGCCGCGGGGGGAACACCGGGGAGCTGTTTTTT. It translates to CASSRRRGGNTGELFF. This chain uses TRBV7-2 with TRBJ2-2; 7 bases align to TRBD2. The germline V gene has CDR1 SGHTA and CDR2 FQGNSA. Trimming took 5 bases from V and 1 from J; bases not matched to a gene: 7. CDR3 length: 16 amino acids.

This clonotype came up many times. V and J are TRBV6-1 and TRBJ2-3, with D perhaps matching TRBD1 (5 bases). Germline loops: CDR1 MNHNS, CDR2 SASEGT. The V gene lost 10 bases and the J gene lost 2 bases, with 13 bases spanning the gap. This CDR3 is built from 13 residues. CDR3: CATNQGYTDTQYF. CDR3 DNA sequence: TGTGCCACGAATCAGGGTTACACAGATACGCAGTATTTT.

Many counts were recorded for this clonotype. The chain couples TRBV19 to TRBJ1-5, with 9 bases fitting TRBD1. V lost 6 bases to trimming and J lost 2 bases; unmatched junction nucleotides: 5. This CDR3 contains 15 residues. Germline V gene sequence: CDR1 LNHDA, CDR2 SQIVND (reference sequence). DNA of the CDR3: TGTGCCAGTAGAGAAACAGGGGGCGGCAATCAGCCCCAGCATTTT. Translated, it gives CASRETGGGNQPQHF.

This clonotype has ten or more counts. The J gene is TRBJ2-6, the V gene TRBV5-6; D remains unclear. The germline V gene has CDR1 SGHDT and CDR2 YYEEEE. The length of the CDR3 is 16 residues. V shed 3 bases and J shed 0 bases, with 10 bases lying between them. The CDR3 spells CASSSWTASGANVLTF. CDR3 coding DNA: TGTGCCAGCAGCTCCTGGACGGCCTCTGGGGCCAACGTCCTGACTTTC.

This clonotype was recorded at least ten times. The V gene is TRBV18, the J gene TRBJ2-7; D perhaps matches TRBD2 (5 bases). Germline V lookup: CDR1 KGHSH, CDR2 LQKENI. This CDR3 spans 13 amino acids. V lost 1 base, J lost 5 bases, and 9 bases lay in between. DNA of the CDR3: TGTGCCAGCTCACCACGCGAGGGTGACGAGCAGTACTTC. The encoded protein is CASSPREGDEQYF.

This clonotype was found a few times. Written as DNA, the CDR3 is TGTGCCAGCAGTGAAGATTTACAGGATGCGCTAGCCAAAAACATTCAGTACTTC. This codes for CASSEDLQDALAKNIQYF. The rearrangement uses TRBV6-1 and TRBJ2-4, with a weak D call TRBD1 (5 bases). V was cut by 1 base and J by 0 bases, with 16 bases left in between. The CDR3 totals 18 residues. Germline V CDR1 and CDR2: MNHNS, SASEGT.